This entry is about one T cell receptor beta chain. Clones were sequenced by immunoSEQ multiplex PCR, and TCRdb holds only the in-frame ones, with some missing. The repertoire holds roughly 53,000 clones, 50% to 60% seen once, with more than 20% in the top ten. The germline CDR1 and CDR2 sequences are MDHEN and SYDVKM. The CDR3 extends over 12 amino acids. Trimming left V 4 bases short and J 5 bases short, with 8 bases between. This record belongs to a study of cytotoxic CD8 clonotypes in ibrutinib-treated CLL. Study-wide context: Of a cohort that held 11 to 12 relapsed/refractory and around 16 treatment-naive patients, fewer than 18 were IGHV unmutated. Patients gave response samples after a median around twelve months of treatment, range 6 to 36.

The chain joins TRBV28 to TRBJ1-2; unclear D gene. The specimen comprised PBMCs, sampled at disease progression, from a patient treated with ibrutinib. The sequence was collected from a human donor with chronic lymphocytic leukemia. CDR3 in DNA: TGTGCCAGCAGTTGGACGGCTTATGGCTACACCTTC. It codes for CASSWTAYGYTF.